These T cell receptor beta chains were read from a single sample in a study of cytomegalovirus exposure and HLA in healthy donors. Clones were read by immunoSEQ multiplex PCR, and TCRdb kept only the in-frame ones, dropping some. The sample yields 180,000 or so clones, 80% to 90% seen once. The sample comprised PBMCs. Receptors were obtained from a man aged 18 to 35 in good health and CMV-seropositive. Each CDR3 is given without its conserved first and last residue.

cdr3_length	v_call	j_call	cdr3_aa
13	TRBV2	TRBJ2-7	ASSEEGGPAYEQY
12	TRBV10-1	TRBJ1-3	ASSDSGSGNTIY
13	TRBV7-9	TRBJ2-1	ASSRMGGTYNEQF
12	TRBV15	TRBJ2-2	ATSAQGANGELF
15	TRBV10-3	TRBJ2-1	AISGGDRGLSYNEQF
13	TRBV10-1	TRBJ2-2	ASSETSGDTGELF
15	TRBV7-2	TRBJ1-2	ASSLGPLGQGFSGYT
13	TRBV7-4	TRBJ1-5	ASSLDRGANQPQH
14	TRBV18	TRBJ2-3	ASSPLAGGTTDTQY
11	TRBV29-1	TRBJ2-2	SVSGENTGELF
11	TRBV7-9	TRBJ1-1	ASSSQQGTEAF
15	TRBV11-2	TRBJ1-4	ASSQGAEWATNEKLF
13	TRBV28	TRBJ1-1	ASGEGGRGNTEAF
15	TRBV7-9	TRBJ1-2	ASSLRGQGAQVEGYT
13	TRBV5-5	TRBJ2-7	ASSLAGVGTYEQY
9	TRBV10-3	TRBJ1-1	AIREQGTAF
12	TRBV6-1	TRBJ1-5	ASSAISFFQPQH
14	TRBV11-2	TRBJ2-3	ASSLWGSGGADTQY
15	TRBV7-6	TRBJ2-7	ASSPSGGLSFSYEQY
12	TRBV11-2	TRBJ2-7	ASSSRGGTYEQY
13	TRBV7-9	TRBJ1-1	ASSWRPELSLEAF
10	TRBV19	TRBJ1-1	ASRNGATEAF
14	TRBV2	TRBJ2-5	ASSELGTSGVETQY
13	TRBV6-4	TRBJ2-1	ASSDEVTVPNEQF
14	TRBV27	TRBJ2-1	ASSPTRGGAYDEQF
12	TRBV18	TRBJ2-7	ASSDDRVDYEQY
12	TRBV2	TRBJ2-7	ASSAGQGAVEQY
13	TRBV6-6	TRBJ2-1	ASSYSPSRYNEQF